One sample yielded the 9 T cell receptor beta chains listed below, sequenced in a study of blood T cell repertoires in COVID-19. The data were produced by immunoSEQ multiplex PCR, yet TCRdb's version contains in-frame clones alone and is incomplete. The sample holds some 200,000 clones, about 82% seen once. What was sequenced was peripheral blood. The receptors here all came from a woman between 65 and 79 years old with COVID-19, enrolled during active disease.

V gene TRBV18 combines with J gene TRBJ1-3; 10 positions agree with TRBD1. Trimming at V came to 3 bases and at J to 3 bases, leaving 5 bases not matched to a gene. The CDR3 consists of 16 residues. From germline, CDR1 is KGHSH and CDR2 LQKENI. CDR3 residues: CASSPQTGGGGNTIYF. CDR3 in DNA: TGTGCCAGCTCACCCCAGACAGGGGGCGGTGGAAACACCATATATTTT.

This clone appeared a single time. This chain connects TRBV30 to TRBJ2-3; 12 nucleotides agree with TRBD2. There are 16 residues in the CDR3. CDR1 is GTSNPN, CDR2 SVGIG, per germline (reference sequence). V shed 1 base and J 2 bases; nucleotides not matched to a gene: 4. The chain's CDR3 is CAWSAGLAGNTDTQYF. The CDR3 DNA reads TGTGCCTGGAGTGCTGGACTAGCGGGAAACACAGATACGCAGTATTTT.

V gene TRBV7-2 combines with J gene TRBJ2-3; D remains unclear. Trimming removed 3 bases from V and 5 bases from J, with 15 bases in between. Germline loops: CDR1 SGHTA, CDR2 FQGNSA. This CDR3 has 15 amino acids. CDR3 in DNA: TGTGCCAGCAGCTTCTCGAGCCAACCGGGAGATACGCAGTATTTT. It specifies CASSFSSQPGDTQYF.

The CDR3 DNA reads as TGTGCCAGCTCACCACCGAATCAAGGGGCGAATTCACCCCTCCACTTT. Protein: CASSPPNQGANSPLHF. The chain combines TRBV18 with TRBJ1-6; a possible D gene is TRBD1 (5 bases). V lost 0 bases and J 7 bases, leaving 13 bases between the germline ends. Per the germline V gene, CDR1 is KGHSH and CDR2 is LQKENI. The CDR3 has 16 residues.

This sequence joins TRBV7-9 and TRBJ1-1; D unresolved. V lost 1 base to trimming and J lost 0 bases, with 9 bases between them. Germline values: CDR1 SEHNR, CDR2 FQNEAQ (reference sequence). The CDR3 is made up of 15 amino acids. The CDR3 protein is CASSLVHSMNTEAFF. CDR3 bases: TGTGCCAGCAGCTTAGTCCACTCGATGAACACTGAAGCTTTCTTT. Together with reference TRBV7-9 and TRBJ1-1, the CDR3 gives the full variable domain: DTGVSQNPRHKITKRGQNVTFRCDPISEHNRLYWYRQTLGQGPEFLTYFQNEAQLEKSRLLSDRFSAERPKGSFSTLEIQRTEQGDSAMYLCASSLVHSMNTEAFFGQGTRLTVV.

The chain combines TRBV30 with TRBJ2-1, with 7 nucleotides matching TRBD2. Germline CDR1 GTSNPN, CDR2 SVGIG (reference sequence). The CDR3 is 14 residues long. Unmatched junction bases numbered 6, after V lost 1 base and J lost 6 bases. CDR3 loop: CAWSAGLVSNEQFF. The DNA for the CDR3 is TGTGCCTGGAGTGCCGGACTAGTCTCCAATGAGCAGTTCTTC.

This rearrangement joins TRBV27 to TRBJ2-7; D possibly corresponds to TRBD1 (6 bases). CDR1 and CDR2 from the germline V gene are MNHEY and SMNVEV (reference sequence). The germline V and J ends were trimmed by 3 bases and 3 bases, with 12 bases remaining between them. The CDR3 has 14 amino acids. The chain's CDR3 is CASSLGRGYYEQYF. The CDR3 nucleotides read TGTGCCAGCAGTTTGGGCAGGGGTTACTACGAGCAGTACTTC.

This chain connects TRBV5-1 to TRBJ2-6, with D perhaps TRBD2 (6 bases). The CDR3 is 16 amino acids. With 1 base removed from V and 3 bases from J, the gap between germline ends came to 11 bases. Germline loops: CDR1 SGHRS, CDR2 YFSETQ. CDR3 protein: CASSLFQGGGANVLTF. The CDR3, as DNA: TGCGCCAGCAGCTTGTTCCAGGGAGGTGGGGCCAACGTCCTGACTTTC.

The V and J genes are TRBV6-4 and TRBJ1-2; no definite D call. Germline V CDR1 and CDR2: MRHNA, SNTAGT. The CDR3 length is 13 residues. V lost 3 bases to trimming and J lost 6 bases, with 11 bases between them. CDR3 sequence (DNA): TGTGCCAGCAGTGATGGGAGGACGAATGGCTACACCTTC. Translating gives CASSDGRTNGYTF.